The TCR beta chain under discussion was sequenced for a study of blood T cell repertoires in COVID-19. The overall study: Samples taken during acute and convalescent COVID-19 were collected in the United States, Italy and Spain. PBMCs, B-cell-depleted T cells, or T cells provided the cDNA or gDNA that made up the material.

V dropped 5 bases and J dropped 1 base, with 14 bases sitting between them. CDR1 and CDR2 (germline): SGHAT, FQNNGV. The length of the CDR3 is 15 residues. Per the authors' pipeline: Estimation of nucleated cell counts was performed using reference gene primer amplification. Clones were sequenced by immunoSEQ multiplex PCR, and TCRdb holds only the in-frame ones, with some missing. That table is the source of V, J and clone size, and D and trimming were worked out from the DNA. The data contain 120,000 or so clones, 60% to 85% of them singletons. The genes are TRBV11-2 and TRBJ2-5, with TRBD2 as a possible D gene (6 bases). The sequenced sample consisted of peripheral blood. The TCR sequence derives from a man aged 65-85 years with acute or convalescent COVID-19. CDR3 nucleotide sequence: TGTGCCAGCAGCCCTGTGGGGGGTAGCCAAGAGACCCAGTACTTC. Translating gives CASSPVGGSQETQYF.